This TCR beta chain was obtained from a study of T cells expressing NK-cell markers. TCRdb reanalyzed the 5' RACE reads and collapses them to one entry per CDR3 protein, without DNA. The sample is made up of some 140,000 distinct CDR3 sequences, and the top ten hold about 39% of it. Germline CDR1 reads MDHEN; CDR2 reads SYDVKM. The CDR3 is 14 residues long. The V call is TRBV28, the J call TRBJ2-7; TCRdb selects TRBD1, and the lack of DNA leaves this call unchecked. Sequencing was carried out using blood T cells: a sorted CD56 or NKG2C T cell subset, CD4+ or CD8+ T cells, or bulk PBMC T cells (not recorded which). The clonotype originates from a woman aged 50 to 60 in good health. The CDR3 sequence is CASLLRTGDYEQYF.